This T cell receptor delta chain emerged from a study of delta chains in infants with herpesvirus infections listed by TCRdb under 2023. About the investigation overall: From birth, the study prospectively followed a Ugandan infant birth cohort to characterize gammadelta T cell responses to primary cytomegalovirus (CMV) infection. Previously published Belgian fetal and cord blood gammadelta TCR data were included only for comparison and were not generated in this cohort. By approximate age, the infant blood samples fell into groups of 1.5, 4, 8 and 12 months. In infants who were infected with CMV after birth, the study searched for a public fetal Vdelta1/Vgamma8 gammadelta TCR clonotype. From PBMC, gammadelta TCRs were sequenced for some 19 CMV-infected infants (one congenitally infected) and fewer than 10 CMV-uninfected infants who had sufficient sample available. Overall study outcomes, separate from this receptor: Of 18 CMV-infected infants, 4 carried the public Vdelta1 clonotype: three infants infected postnatally before 120 days of age and the congenitally infected infant. The public clonotype was found only at the first time point after infection and was absent in uninfected infants and in those infected after 120 days. In CMV-uninfected infants, the public clonotype might still be present but below the detection limit. The authors noted a small sample size and no race- or environment-matched controls, since nearly all Ugandans acquire CMV before adulthood. Public-clonotype frequency among Vdelta1 cells appeared to be inversely correlated with age at infection and was observed to decay rapidly, seemingly without persisting beyond approximately 8 weeks.

Libraries came from RT-PCR. To generate TCR cDNA, PBMC RNA underwent reverse transcription with SuperScript II using gamma-chain- and delta-chain-specific primers. After purification with AMPure XP beads, the cDNA was amplified and indexed with Illumina adapters using the Nextera XT Index Kit. gammadelta TCR libraries were sequenced on an Illumina MiSeq with a V2 300-cycle kit. Turning to the authors' computational methods: Using MiXCR v2.1.12, CDR3 sequences were assembled, and reads were mapped onto D, J and V genes obtained from GenBank. VDJtools v1.2.1 was used to perform repertoire analyses of the CDR3 clonotypes. TCRdb reprocessed the public data with the CATT caller; entries with the same nucleotide sequence were combined afterwards. The V and J calls come from TCRdb's annotation, not from the publication. The sample table contains some 1,600 delta-chain clones; only one count was recorded for approximately 30% of them. The ten largest clonotypes hold roughly a tenth of the sample.

In Kampala, Uganda, pregnant women receiving prenatal care were recruited and their infants were enrolled, and documentation of maternal HIV status was required. Weekly visits were made to families, and infant clinical information, oral swabs and peripheral blood were collected beginning at 6 weeks of age and every 4 months thereafter. Blood was drawn into heparin tubes, and PBMC were separated by Ficoll-Paque density gradient centrifugation and then cryopreserved. The junction shows trimming of 2 bases on V and 0 bases on J, plus 19 bases between the germline ends. Spanning cysteine to phenylalanine, the CDR3 consists of 18 amino acids. The sequence is cut down to CDR3 DNA, 54 bases in frame from base 1. Via the germline V gene, CDR1 is TSWWSYY and CDR2 QGS. This clone appeared a single time. The target of this receptor is not known. No much larger clone is present one base from it, and per-base qualities are unavailable. One read alone provides weak support.

The chain links TRDV1 with TRDJ1; TRDD3 is perhaps the D gene, given 6 matching bases. This clonotype was sampled from a human donor who was a Ugandan infant, either HIV-exposed or HIV-unexposed (not recorded which). The source material was peripheral blood, sampled at time point 3 of longitudinal follow-up. The DNA sequence is TGTGCTCTTGGGGAAGGGGAAACTGGGCAGTCGTACACCGATAAACTCATCTTT. This is translated as CALGEGETGQSYTDKLIF.